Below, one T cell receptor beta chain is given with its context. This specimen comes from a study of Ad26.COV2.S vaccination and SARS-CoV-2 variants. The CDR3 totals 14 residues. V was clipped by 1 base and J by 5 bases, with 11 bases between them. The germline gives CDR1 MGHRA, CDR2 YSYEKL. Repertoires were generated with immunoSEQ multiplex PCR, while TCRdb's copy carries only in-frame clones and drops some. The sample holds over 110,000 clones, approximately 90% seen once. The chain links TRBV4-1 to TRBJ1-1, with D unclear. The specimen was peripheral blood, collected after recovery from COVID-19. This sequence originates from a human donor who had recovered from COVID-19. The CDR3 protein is CASSQVAAMTEAFF. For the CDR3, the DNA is TGCGCCAGCAGCCAAGTCGCGGCGATGACTGAAGCTTTCTTT.